Following are 12 T cell receptor beta chains from one sample sequenced in a study of long-term antiretroviral therapy in people with HIV. With survey level as its setting, the immunoSEQ assay was v3.0. Assay used: immunoSEQ multiplex PCR; TCRdb lists only in-frame clones, some missing. The sample records around 9,800 clones, roughly four fifths being singletons. The sequencing here drew on unsorted PBMCs, taken 1.8 years after starting antiretroviral therapy. The receptors derive from a man in his forties with HIV.

This chain joins TRBV6-6 and TRBJ2-5; tentatively, D is TRBD2 (5 bases). The CDR3 runs to 13 residues. V lost 2 bases and J lost 4, with 8 bases in between. From germline, CDR1 is MNHNY and CDR2 SVGAGI (reference sequence). This CDR3 reads CASSYQGRETQYF. In DNA form, the CDR3 reads TGTGCCAGCAGTTACCAAGGGAGAGAGACCCAGTACTTC.

The gene calls are TRBV7-2 and TRBJ2-1, with 7 nucleotides matching TRBD2. Trimming at V came to 1 base and at J to 12 bases, leaving 6 bases not matched to a gene. Germline V gene sequence: CDR1 SGHTA, CDR2 FQGNSA. The CDR3 loop spans 13 amino acids. Here the CDR3 reads CASSLGQRDLQFF. CDR3 nucleotide sequence: TGTGCCAGCAGCTTAGGCCAGCGGGATCTGCAGTTCTTC.

This chain joins TRBV9 and TRBJ1-1, with 7 bases fitting TRBD1. J gave up 7 bases and V 2 bases, and 5 bases lay outside the gene matches. Germline CDR1 reads SGDLS; CDR2 reads YYNGEE. The CDR3 runs 13 residues. The CDR3 DNA reads as TGTGCCAGCAGCGTCCGGCGACAGGGTGAAGCTTTCTTT. Protein: CASSVRRQGEAFF.

V is TRBV5-1 and J is TRBJ2-1, with 7 bases matching TRBD2. This CDR3 is 17 amino acids long. With V trimmed by 1 base and J by 0 bases, 7 bases remained unmatched. From germline, CDR1 is SGHRS and CDR2 YFSETQ. The CDR3 spells CASSLTGLSVSYNEQFF. The CDR3 nucleotides are TGCGCCAGCAGCTTGACGGGACTATCGGTCTCCTACAATGAGCAGTTCTTC. Filled out from reference TRBV5-1 and TRBJ2-1, the complete variable domain reads KAGVTQTPRYLIKTRGQQVTLSCSPISGHRSVSWYQQTPGQGLQFLFEYFSETQRNKGNFPGRFSGRQFSNSRSEMNVSTLELGDSALYLCASSLTGLSVSYNEQFFGPGTRLTVL.

The V call is TRBV7-9, the J call TRBJ1-2; tentative D call: TRBD1 (5 bases). V shed 2 bases and J shed 6 bases, with 16 bases lying between them. CDR3 length equals 15 residues. Germline V gene sequence: CDR1 SEHNR, CDR2 FQNEAQ (reference sequence). CDR3 amino acids: CASSLFLGEADGYTF. The CDR3 DNA reads TGTGCCAGCAGCTTATTCTTGGGGGAAGCGGATGGCTACACCTTC.

The V call is TRBV28, the J call TRBJ2-7; D remains ambiguous. Per the germline V gene, CDR1 is MDHEN and CDR2 is SYDVKM. Trimming took off 3 bases at V and 2 bases at J, with 11 bases between the two ends. This CDR3 comprises 14 residues. This chain's CDR3 is CASSLWGSAYEQYF. In nucleotides, the CDR3 is TGTGCCAGCAGTTTGTGGGGATCAGCCTACGAGCAGTACTTC.

The J gene is TRBJ1-1, the V gene TRBV7-9, with TRBD1 identical over 7 bases. The germline gives CDR1 SEHNR, CDR2 FQNEAQ (reference sequence). The junction had 11 bases not matched to a gene; V was cut back by 4 bases and J by 3 bases. This CDR3 comprises 16 residues. The CDR3, as DNA: TGTGCCAGCAGCTCAAGCGAGACAGGGTTCTACACTGAAGCTTTCTTT. Amino acids: CASSSSETGFYTEAFF.

This clone has only one observation. CDR3 loop: CASSLALGGYEQYF. The CDR3 DNA reads as TGTGCCAGCAGCTTAGCCCTAGGTGGCTACGAGCAGTACTTC. The V gene is TRBV7-2, the J gene TRBJ2-7; D remains unclear. The ends were cut back, 0 bases at V and 3 bases at J, with 9 bases in the middle. This CDR3 comprises 14 residues. Germline CDR1 SGHTA, CDR2 FQGNSA.

The V gene is TRBV7-9, the J gene TRBJ2-1, with 9 bases fitting TRBD2. V dropped 1 base and J dropped 3; count of bases not matched to a gene: 13. The CDR3 sequence is 19 residues long. Germline V gene sequence: CDR1 SEHNR, CDR2 FQNEAQ (reference sequence). The CDR3: CASSLGGGSGRSGYNEQFF. DNA of the CDR3: TGTGCCAGCAGCTTAGGAGGCGGTAGCGGGAGATCCGGCTACAATGAGCAGTTCTTC.

The chain carries TRBV11-2 and TRBJ2-2; TRBD1 might be the D (6 bases). Germline V gene sequence: CDR1 SGHAT, CDR2 FQNNGV. The CDR3 extends over 14 amino acids. Trimming removed 5 bases at V and 6 bases at J, with 13 bases between. The CDR3 protein is CASSLLRGSGELFF. The CDR3 coding sequence is TGTGCCAGCAGCCTACTCAGGGGTTCCGGGGAGCTGTTTTTT.

The chain links TRBV14 to TRBJ2-7; D is uncertain. V gave up 2 bases and J gave up 3 bases, with 11 bases separating them. CDR1 SGHDN and CDR2 FVKESK come from the germline V gene. The length of the CDR3 is 14 residues. CDR3 loop: CASSQTLGVYEQYF. The CDR3 nucleotides read TGTGCCAGCAGCCAAACATTAGGAGTCTACGAGCAGTACTTC.

The chain couples TRBV5-1 to TRBJ2-4; tentatively, D is TRBD2 (7 bases). Looked up from germline, CDR1 is SGHRS and CDR2 is YFSETQ. This CDR3 is built from 15 residues. V shed 0 bases and J shed 8 bases, with 15 bases lying between them. The CDR3 DNA sequence: TGCGCCAGCAGCTTGGACTTCGGAGGGGGGGACATTCAGTACTTC. This codes for CASSLDFGGGDIQYF. Based on the CDR3 plus reference TRBV5-1 and TRBJ2-4, the full variable domain is KAGVTQTPRYLIKTRGQQVTLSCSPISGHRSVSWYQQTPGQGLQFLFEYFSETQRNKGNFPGRFSGRQFSNSRSEMNVSTLELGDSALYLCASSLDFGGGDIQYFGAGTRLSVL.